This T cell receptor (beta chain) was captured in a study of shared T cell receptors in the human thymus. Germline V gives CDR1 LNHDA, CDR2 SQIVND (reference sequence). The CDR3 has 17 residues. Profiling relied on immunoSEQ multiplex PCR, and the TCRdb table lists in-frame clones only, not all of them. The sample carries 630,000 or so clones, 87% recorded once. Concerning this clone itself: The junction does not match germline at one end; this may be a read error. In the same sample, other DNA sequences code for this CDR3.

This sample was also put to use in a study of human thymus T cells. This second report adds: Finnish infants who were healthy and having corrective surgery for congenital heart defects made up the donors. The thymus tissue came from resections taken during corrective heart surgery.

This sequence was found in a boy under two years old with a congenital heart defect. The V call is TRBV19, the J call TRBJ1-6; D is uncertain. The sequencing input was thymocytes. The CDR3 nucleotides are TGTGCCAGTAGGATCCGAACTGATTCCTCCTATAATTCCCCCCTCCACTTT. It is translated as CASRIRTDSSYNSPLHF.